A single sample is the source of the 24 T cell receptor beta chains below, sequenced in a study of regulatory T cells in long-lasting Graves disease. Relying on iRepertoire HTBI primers and Arm-PCR of CDR3 regions, the team built TCR beta libraries. Each CDR3 protein gets one entry after TCRdb re-called the multiplex PCR reads with MiXCR. The sample consists of some 320,000 distinct CDR3 sequences, 15% to 20% of them appearing once. As to time point: newly diagnosed GD, antithyroid drugs for less than 3 months. The TCR library was prepared using RNA isolated from PBMCs. The source was peripheral blood mononuclear cells (PBMCs), collected at new diagnosis, from a patient treated with antithyroid drugs. The receptors were sampled from a female donor with Graves disease.

The V call is TRBV20-1, the J call TRBJ2-7; TRBD2 matches 10 bases. Germline CDR1 is DFQATT and CDR2 is SNEGSKA (reference sequence). The CDR3 sequence is 16 residues long. V trimming: 5 bases; J trimming: 4 bases; junction bases outside the gene matches: 14. The CDR3 DNA follows: TGCAGTGCTTTAGGGCTAGCGGGAGTTGTGGGGTACGAGCAGTACTTC. It yields the protein CSALGLAGVVGYEQYF.

This clonotype was observed at least ten times. The chain couples TRBV27 to TRBJ2-7; D is perhaps TRBD1 (6 bases). Trimming removed 5 bases from V and 6 bases from J, with 17 bases in between. The CDR3 runs to 14 residues. Germline assignment: CDR1 MNHEY and CDR2 SMNVEV (reference sequence). CDR3 in DNA: TGTGCCAGCAGTCTCGGCCGGGACATGCCCGAGCAGTACTTC. The encoded protein is CASSLGRDMPEQYF.

This clonotype was seen at least ten times. V gene TRBV7-9 combines with J gene TRBJ2-7, with D perhaps matching TRBD2 (6 bases). The germline gives CDR1 SEHNR, CDR2 FQNEAQ (reference sequence). The length of the CDR3 is 14 residues. Trimming removed 10 bases from V and 3 bases from J, with 19 bases in between. CDR3 region: CATGLGGNNYEQYF. DNA for the CDR3: TGTGCCACCGGGCTCGGGGGTAATAACTACGAGCAGTACTTC.

This clonotype occurred many times. The chain combines TRBV30 with TRBJ1-2; possibly TRBD1 for D (6 bases). The CDR3 has 14 amino acids. Trimming removed 2 bases from V and 4 bases from J, with 14 bases in between. Germline V gene data show CDR1 as GTSNPN and CDR2 as SVGIG (reference sequence). The CDR3 spells CAWSPGGVRYGYTF. The CDR3 DNA follows: TGTGCCTGGAGTCCGGGGGGCGTTCGCTATGGCTACACCTTC.

This clonotype was observed many times. The chain recombines TRBV12-3 or TRBV12-4 with TRBJ2-7; TRBD2 agrees at 8 bases. The CDR3 loop spans 17 amino acids. J was trimmed by 0 bases and V by 5 bases; bases with no gene match: 12. CDR3 region: CASSPSRERERSYEQYF. The CDR3 DNA follows: TGTGCCAGCAGTCCCTCGAGGGAGCGGGAGCGCTCCTACGAGCAGTACTTC.

This clonotype was recorded at least ten times. The CDR3 region has the DNA TGTGCCAGCAGTTTGGGGCATCGGGATACCCAGTACTTC. This gives the protein CASSLGHRDTQYF. V and J are TRBV28 and TRBJ2-5; D may match TRBD1 or TRBD2 (5 bases each). Between the trimmed V and J ends, which lost 3 bases and 8 bases, there was a span of 13 bases. CDR1 MDHEN and CDR2 SYDVKM come from the germline V gene. The CDR3 has 13 amino acids.

In nucleotides, the CDR3 is TGTGCCAGCAGTCCGGATGGCGGGGCCCTCCACTTT. Encoded protein: CASSPDGGALHF. The J gene is TRBJ1-6, the V gene TRBV28; D is unclear. The V gene lost 5 bases and the J gene lost 14 bases, with 13 bases spanning the gap. The germline CDR1 and CDR2 sequences are MDHEN and SYDVKM. CDR3 length equals 12 residues.

This clonotype was seen at least ten times. This rearrangement joins TRBV2 to TRBJ2-6, with a possible D match to TRBD2 (5 bases). Germline CDR1 and CDR2: SNHLY and FYNNEI. Trimming shortened V by 7 bases and J by 0 bases, and 7 bases separated the two germline ends. This CDR3 has 14 residues. CDR3 residues: CASTEASGANVLTF. The CDR3, as DNA: TGTGCCAGCACGGAGGCCTCTGGGGCCAACGTCCTGACTTTC.

This clonotype was counted ten times or more. The chain links TRBV7-8 to TRBJ2-3, with a weak D call TRBD2 (5 bases). This CDR3 contains 14 residues. V was pared by 0 bases and J by 6 bases, with 10 bases between. Germline V gives CDR1 SGHVS, CDR2 FQNEAQ. The CDR3 sequence is CASSLAPAADTQYF. The CDR3 bases are TGTGCCAGCAGCTTAGCGCCAGCGGCCGATACGCAGTATTTT.

This clonotype was seen ten or more times. The V call is TRBV5-1, the J call TRBJ1-2; maybe TRBD1 (6 bases). V was clipped by 4 bases and J by 5 bases, with 12 bases between them. The CDR3 is made up of 13 amino acids. Germline V gene data show CDR1 as SGHRS and CDR2 as YFSETQ. CDR3 residues: CASSPAGDYGYTF. The DNA of the CDR3 is TGCGCCAGCAGCCCGGCAGGGGATTATGGCTACACCTTC.

This clonotype was seen ten or more times. The rearrangement uses TRBV11-3 and TRBJ2-1, with 12 bases lining up with TRBD2. The V segment lost 6 bases and the J segment 7 bases; nucleotides outside the gene matches: 4. This CDR3 is 14 amino acids long. The germline V gene has CDR1 SGHNT and CDR2 YENEEA. The CDR3, as DNA: TGTGCCAGCAGAACTAGCGGGAGGATTAATGAGCAGTTCTTC. Translating gives CASRTSGRINEQFF.

V and J are TRBV19 and TRBJ2-1; D call uncertain. The CDR3 runs to 15 residues. The V gene's germline CDR1 is LNHDA and CDR2 SQIVND (reference sequence). Trimming removed 2 bases from V and 1 base from J, with 9 bases in between. This CDR3 reads CASSISPGSYNEQFF. CDR3 sequence (DNA): TGTGCCAGTAGTATATCCCCCGGGTCCTACAATGAGCAGTTCTTC. Using reference TRBV19 and TRBJ2-1 for the parts outside the CDR3, the full variable domain is DGGITQSPKYLFRKEGQNVTLSCEQNLNHDAMYWYRQDPGQGLRLIYYSQIVNDFQKGDIAEGYSVSREKKESFPLTVTSAQKNPTAFYLCASSISPGSYNEQFFGPGTRLTVL.

This clonotype was observed at least ten times. The chain links TRBV15 to TRBJ1-1, with a weak D call TRBD1 (5 bases). Per the germline V gene, CDR1 is LNHNV and CDR2 is YYDKDF (reference sequence). The V and J ends lost 0 bases and 5 bases respectively, with 13 bases between them. The CDR3 covers 15 residues. The CDR3 here is CATSRDTGGGTEAFF. In DNA form, the CDR3 reads TGTGCCACCAGCAGAGATACGGGGGGGGGAACTGAAGCTTTCTTT.

This chain joins TRBV18 and TRBJ1-1, with D uncertain. The CDR3 has 14 residues. The germline V and J ends were trimmed by 0 bases and 3 bases, with 8 bases remaining between them. CDR1 KGHSH and CDR2 LQKENI come from the germline V gene. CDR3 residues: CASSPPFADTEAFF. The CDR3 DNA reads TGTGCCAGCTCACCACCCTTTGCGGACACTGAAGCTTTCTTT.

In its sample, this clonotype was seen many times. This chain connects TRBV2 to TRBJ2-1; 8 bases are shared with TRBD2. Germline V lookup: CDR1 SNHLY, CDR2 FYNNEI. Unmatched junction bases numbered 9, after V lost 6 bases and J lost 5 bases. This CDR3 region has 15 residues. CDR3 coding DNA: TGTGCCAGCAGCATTCAGCGGGAGCTCCACAATGAGCAGTTCTTC. This translates into CASSIQRELHNEQFF.

The chain combines TRBV3-1 with TRBJ1-5; TRBD1 is a possible D gene (5 bases). V was shortened by 2 bases and J by 7 bases, with 12 bases between the two germline ends. Germline V gene data show CDR1 as LGHDT and CDR2 as YNNKEL (reference sequence). CDR3 length: 14 amino acids. CDR3 protein: CASSQKAGYQPQHF. CDR3 DNA: TGTGCCAGCAGCCAAAAGGCAGGGTACCAGCCCCAGCATTTT.

There are many counts of this clonotype. The gene calls are TRBV12-3 or TRBV12-4 and TRBJ2-1, with 8 bases lining up with TRBD2. The CDR3 is 16 amino acids. The V gene end was trimmed by 4 bases and the J gene end by 3 bases; junction bases not matched to a gene: 8. CDR3 loop: CASSSHPSGYYNEQFF. The CDR3 nucleotides read TGTGCCAGCAGTTCCCACCCTAGCGGGTACTACAATGAGCAGTTCTTC.

This clonotype came up a few times. The V call is TRBV5-1, the J call TRBJ2-5; possible D gene TRBD2, 5 bases. This CDR3 is built from 14 residues. Trimming cost V 1 base and J 2 bases, with 9 bases left between them. CDR1 SGHRS and CDR2 YFSETQ come from the germline V gene. The CDR3 sequence is CASSLRGGQETQYF. CDR3 sequence (DNA): TGCGCCAGCAGCTTGCGGGGTGGGCAAGAGACCCAGTACTTC.

CDR3 DNA sequence: TGTGCCAGCTCATTCACGACTAGCGGGGGCACAGATACGCAGTATTTT. Residues: CASSFTTSGGTDTQYF. The chain is built from TRBV18 and TRBJ2-7, with 11 bases lining up with TRBD2. TRBJ2-3 matches the DNA end more closely, so the J call is doubtful. The CDR3 runs 16 residues. The V gene's germline CDR1 is KGHSH and CDR2 LQKENI.

The gene calls are TRBV6-1 and TRBJ2-7, with 10 bases identical to TRBD2. Unmatched junction bases numbered 13, after V lost 4 bases and J lost 4 bases. Germline values: CDR1 MNHNS, CDR2 SASEGT. The CDR3 runs 17 residues. Here the CDR3 DNA reads TGTGCCAGCAGTGGTGGAGCGGGAGGGCCTTTGACGTACGAGCAGTACTTC. Translating gives CASSGGAGGPLTYEQYF.

In its sample, this clonotype was seen many times. The chain recombines TRBV9 with TRBJ2-7, with 8 positions matching TRBD2. Trimming removed 4 bases from V and 4 bases from J; junction bases left unmatched: 16. The CDR3 spans 17 residues. Germline V lookup: CDR1 SGDLS, CDR2 YYNGEE. CDR3: CASSTPAEGSGSYEQYF. DNA of the CDR3: TGTGCCAGCAGCACCCCAGCCGAGGGGAGCGGGAGTTACGAGCAGTACTTC. Full variable domain (missing parts from reference TRBV9 and TRBJ2-7): DSGVTQTPKHLITATGQRVTLRCSPRSGDLSVYWYQQSLDQGLQFLIQYYNGEERAKGNILERFSAQQFPDLHSELNLSSLELGDSALYFCASSTPAEGSGSYEQYFGPGTRLTVT.

The table lists this clonotype with many counts. The chain recombines TRBV18 with TRBJ1-1; a weak D match, TRBD1 (5 bases). There are 14 residues in the CDR3. Trimming shortened V by 5 bases and J by 4 bases, and 14 bases separated the two germline ends. CDR1 KGHSH and CDR2 LQKENI come from the germline V gene. The CDR3 nucleotides are TGTGCCAGCTCATCAATGGGGGACGGCACTGAAGCTTTCTTT. Its protein is CASSSMGDGTEAFF.

This clonotype was recorded many times. The chain joins TRBV29-1 to TRBJ2-1, with 8 bases identical to TRBD2. Losses at the gene ends were 2 bases for V and 8 bases for J; bases not matched to a gene: 2. This CDR3 has 12 amino acids. Germline V gives CDR1 SQVTM, CDR2 ANQGSEA. The CDR3 protein is CSVEILADEQFF. CDR3 DNA: TGCAGCGTTGAAATACTAGCGGATGAGCAGTTCTTC.

A note on this clonotype: The conserved phenylalanine or tryptophan is not found at the CDR3 terminus, so this likely reflects a read error. V gene TRBV7-9 combines with J gene TRBJ1-1; 7 bases map to TRBD1. CDR1 and CDR2 from the germline V gene are SEHNR and FQNEAQ (reference sequence). The CDR3 extends over 13 amino acids. V lost 4 bases, J lost 1 base, and 0 bases stayed unmatched. The CDR3 DNA is TGTGCCAGCAGCTCAGGGGGGAACACTGAAGCTTTCTCT. Translated: CASSSGGNTEAFS.